The next 20 T cell receptor beta chains were all read from a single sample in a study of radiation and T cells in renal cell carcinoma. Repertoires were generated with immunoSEQ multiplex PCR, while TCRdb's copy carries only in-frame clones and drops some. The data show 30,000 to 40,000 clones, over 70% seen once. The time point: blood 4 weeks post-SBRT, at nephrectomy. Stated treatment: 15 Gy SBRT to primary tumor, nephrectomy 4 weeks later. The sample was blood, taken from a patient whose treatment included radiotherapy and nephrectomy. The receptors derive from a man in his sixties with renal cell carcinoma.

This clone occurred a few times. The V call is TRBV7-2, the J call TRBJ1-4, with D unclear. Germline V lookup: CDR1 SGHTA, CDR2 FQGNSA. The CDR3 runs 15 residues. Trimming took 1 base from V and 0 from J, leaving 6 bases between them. The CDR3 sequence is CASSLDAATNEKLFF. CDR3 nucleotide sequence: TGTGCCAGCAGCTTAGATGCCGCAACTAATGAAAAACTGTTTTTT.

The V gene is TRBV5-6, the J gene TRBJ2-6; D remains unclear. The CDR3 has 16 residues. Trimming shortened V by 1 base and J by 4 bases, and 12 bases separated the two germline ends. CDR1 SGHDT and CDR2 YYEEEE come from the germline V gene. The CDR3 region has the DNA TGTGCCAGCAGCTTGCTGCAAGGTCTGGGGGCCAACGTCCTGACTTTC. Residues: CASSLLQGLGANVLTF. Filled out from reference TRBV5-6 and TRBJ2-6, the complete variable domain reads DAGVTQSPTHLIKTRGQQVTLRCSPKSGHDTVSWYQQALGQGPQFIFQYYEEEERQRGNFPDRFSGHQFPNYSSELNVNALLLGDSALYLCASSLLQGLGANVLTFGAGSRLTVL.

The chain joins TRBV9 to TRBJ2-7; 10 nucleotides line up with TRBD2. Per the germline V gene, CDR1 is SGDLS and CDR2 is YYNGEE. The CDR3 has 18 residues. After removal of 0 bases from V and 2 bases from J, the junction contained 11 bases not matched to a gene. The CDR3 here is CASSVGLLAGAPTYEQYF. CDR3 DNA: TGTGCCAGCAGCGTAGGTTTGCTAGCGGGAGCCCCAACCTACGAGCAGTACTTC.

J is TRBJ2-2 and V is TRBV15; TRBD1 agrees at 7 bases. The CDR3 has 16 residues. The V and J ends lost 4 bases and 1 base, in that order; junction bases with no gene match: 6. The germline CDR1 and CDR2 sequences are LNHNV and YYDKDF (reference sequence). The CDR3 bases are TGTGCCACCAGCACAATAGGGACAGAGAACACCGGGGAGCTGTTTTTT. It specifies CATSTIGTENTGELFF.

This chain joins TRBV7-9 and TRBJ2-1; D is unresolved. Germline CDR1 reads SEHNR; CDR2 reads FQNEAQ (reference sequence). The CDR3 length is 16 residues. Trimming took off 3 bases at V and 0 bases at J, with 12 bases between the two ends. DNA of the CDR3: TGTGCCAGCAGCTTCTTGGCCGGAAGCTCCTACAATGAGCAGTTCTTC. It yields the protein CASSFLAGSSYNEQFF.

V is TRBV7-2 and J is TRBJ2-1, with D perhaps assigned TRBD1 or TRBD2 (5 bases each). Per the germline V gene, CDR1 is SGHTA and CDR2 is FQGNSA. Trimming took 4 bases from V and 15 from J, leaving 13 bases between them. CDR3 length: 11 residues. The CDR3 DNA is TGTGCCAGCAGCTCGGCTGGGGGTACGTTCTTC. As protein: CASSSAGGTFF.

V usage is TRBV2 and J usage is TRBJ2-1; 11 bases are a match to TRBD2. This CDR3 has 14 amino acids. Per germline, CDR1 SNHLY and CDR2 FYNNEI. The V segment lost 2 bases and the J segment 9 bases; nucleotides outside the gene matches: 3. The CDR3 region has the DNA TGTGCCAGCAGTGAACCTAGCGGGAGGAGTGAGCAGTTCTTC. It is translated as CASSEPSGRSEQFF.

The J gene is TRBJ2-5, the V gene TRBV7-9; tentatively, D is TRBD2 (6 bases). V dropped 11 bases and J dropped 7 bases, with 17 bases sitting between them. CDR1 and CDR2 (germline): SEHNR, FQNEAQ (reference sequence). The CDR3 is 12 amino acids. The CDR3 region is CALGTSSRTQYF. The DNA for the CDR3 is TGTGCCCTAGGCACTAGCTCGCGGACCCAGTACTTC.

This clone came up once. The rearrangement joins TRBV6-4 to TRBJ2-1, with D hard to call. CDR3 length equals 14 residues. The germline V gene encodes CDR1 MRHNA and CDR2 SNTAGT. V lost 2 bases to trimming and J lost 6 bases, with 11 bases between them. The CDR3 protein is CASSDGASPNEQFF. DNA of the CDR3: TGTGCCAGCAGTGACGGCGCCTCCCCCAATGAGCAGTTCTTC.

The CDR3 nucleotides read TGTGCCAGCTCACCACCGAGGGGAGGTGGGTCTGTCAAATCCGAAGCTTTCTTT. This sequence encodes CASSPPRGGGSVKSEAFF. V and J are TRBV18 and TRBJ1-1; TRBD1 is a possible D gene (5 bases). Trimming removed 0 bases at V and 8 bases at J, with 25 bases between. The CDR3 totals 18 residues. The germline V gene encodes CDR1 KGHSH and CDR2 LQKENI. The variable domain in full, with the rest retrieved from reference TRBV18 and TRBJ1-1, is NAGVMQNPRHLVRRRGQEARLRCSPMKGHSHVYWYRQLPEEGLKFMVYLQKENIIDESGMPKERFSAEFPKEGPSILRIQQVVRGDSAAYFCASSPPRGGGSVKSEAFFGQGTRLTVV.

This chain joins TRBV6-6 and TRBJ1-2, with D unresolved. Germline CDR1 reads MNHNY; CDR2 reads SVGAGI (reference sequence). The germline V and J ends were trimmed by 0 bases and 5 bases, with 13 bases remaining between them. The CDR3 has 15 amino acids. CDR3 loop: CASSYSPGAGYGYTF. The CDR3 region has the DNA TGTGCCAGCAGTTACTCCCCAGGTGCGGGATATGGCTACACCTTC.

The chain recombines TRBV4-3 with TRBJ2-7; maybe TRBD2 (5 bases). Trimming shortened V by 0 bases and J by 6 bases, and 18 bases separated the two germline ends. The CDR3 contains 16 residues. CDR1 is LGHNA and CDR2 is YSLEER in the germline V gene. CDR3 loop: CASSQEWASGSAEQYF. CDR3 DNA sequence: TGCGCCAGCAGCCAAGAGTGGGCCAGCGGATCCGCCGAGCAGTACTTC.

V is TRBV7-3 and J is TRBJ2-7; D gene ambiguous. Germline CDR1 and CDR2: SGHTA and FQGTGA. Trimming pared 5 bases from V and 0 bases from J, leaving 8 bases between. This CDR3 spans 13 amino acids. The CDR3 loop reads CASSPATSYEQYF. The CDR3 DNA reads as TGTGCCAGCAGCCCAGCGACCTCCTACGAGCAGTACTTC.

This clone was recorded once. V gene TRBV5-1 combines with J gene TRBJ2-3; 10 bases line up with TRBD1. The CDR3 has 15 amino acids. The junction had 8 bases not matched to a gene; V was cut back by 6 bases and J by 4 bases. CDR1 is SGHRS and CDR2 is YFSETQ in the germline V gene. The CDR3 nucleotides are TGCGCCAGCACCTGGACAGGGGGGGCGGCAGATACGCAGTATTTT. Its protein is CASTWTGGAADTQYF.

V is TRBV10-3 and J is TRBJ2-7; D gene uncertain. Per germline, CDR1 ENHRY and CDR2 SYGVKD. Trimming left V 4 bases short and J 0 bases short, with 13 bases between. The CDR3 is 15 residues long. The DNA of the CDR3 is TGTGCCATCAGTGTGAGTAAGACATACTCCTACGAGCAGTACTTC. It yields the protein CAISVSKTYSYEQYF.

This clone was seen only a few times. V usage is TRBV6-6 and J usage is TRBJ2-5, with D unresolved. The V gene lost 0 bases and the J gene lost 0 bases, with 8 bases spanning the gap. Germline loops: CDR1 MNHNY, CDR2 SVGAGI (reference sequence). This CDR3 spans 15 amino acids. CDR3 amino acids: CASSYSSLNQETQYF. The CDR3 DNA sequence: TGTGCCAGCAGTTACTCTTCCCTTAACCAAGAGACCCAGTACTTC.

This sequence joins TRBV10-2 and TRBJ2-1, with D tentatively TRBD2 (6 bases). Germline-derived CDR1 and CDR2 are WSHSY and SAAADI. The germline V and J ends were trimmed by 7 bases and 2 bases, with 9 bases remaining between them. CDR3 length equals 13 residues. The CDR3 nucleotides read TGCGCCAGCACACTAGCTGCCTACAATGAGCAGTTCTTC. Protein product: CASTLAAYNEQFF.

CDR3 nucleotides: TGTGCCAGCAGCGTAGGTGGGCGGAGCTCCTACAATGAGCAGTTCTTC. It encodes CASSVGGRSSYNEQFF. J is TRBJ2-1 and V is TRBV9; unclear D gene. CDR1 and CDR2 from the germline V gene are SGDLS and YYNGEE. Trimming pared 0 bases from V and 0 bases from J, leaving 10 bases between. This CDR3 has 16 residues.

This sequence joins TRBV2 and TRBJ2-5, with D possibly being TRBD1 (5 bases). Germline V gives CDR1 SNHLY, CDR2 FYNNEI. The CDR3 totals 14 residues. V was cut by 8 bases and J by 2 bases, with 15 bases left in between. The CDR3 DNA sequence: TGTGCCAGCGGTGGACAAAGTCGTCAAGAGACCCAGTACTTC. It translates to CASGGQSRQETQYF.

The chain joins TRBV6-5 to TRBJ1-1, with D unresolved. The CDR3 is made up of 16 amino acids. Germline CDR1 reads MNHEY; CDR2 reads SVGAGI. V lost 0 bases to trimming and J lost 1 base, with 12 bases between them. Written as DNA, the CDR3 is TGTGCCAGCAGTTACTCCCCGGGGAGCCAGAACACTGAAGCTTTCTTT. Its translation: CASSYSPGSQNTEAFF.